These 19 T cell receptor beta chains came from one sample sequenced in a study of T cell changes during pregnancy in multiple sclerosis. Using immunoSEQ multiplex PCR, the repertoire was profiled, and TCRdb retains in-frame clones only, with some absent. The sample comprises 60,000 to 70,000 clones, approximately 92% of which are singletons, and around 2.7% rests with the top ten. Sequenced here: peripheral blood, sampled in the second trimester of pregnancy. The origin of the receptors is a female donor in good health, enrolled as a control in a pregnancy study.

The CDR3 sequence is CASSPGTVNTGELFF. CDR3 nucleotides: TGTGCCAGTAGTCCCGGGACAGTTAACACCGGGGAGCTGTTTTTT. V gene TRBV19 combines with J gene TRBJ2-2, with 7 positions matching TRBD1. The V segment lost 5 bases and the J segment 2 bases; nucleotides outside the gene matches: 5. Looked up from germline, CDR1 is LNHDA and CDR2 is SQIVND (reference sequence). The CDR3 has 15 amino acids.

V is TRBV6-6 and J is TRBJ2-4, with D unclear. Trimming shortened V by 7 bases and J by 0 bases, and 10 bases separated the two germline ends. CDR1 and CDR2 from the germline V gene are MNHNY and SVGAGI (reference sequence). The CDR3 is 14 amino acids. CDR3 nucleotides: TGTGCCAGCACCCCACAGTTAGCCAAAAACATTCAGTACTTC. Amino acid sequence: CASTPQLAKNIQYF.

V usage is TRBV5-1 and J usage is TRBJ2-2, with a weak D call TRBD1 (6 bases). Germline V CDR1 and CDR2: SGHRS, YFSETQ. The CDR3 length is 16 residues. The V end was cut by 0 bases, the J end by 0 bases, with 9 bases between. CDR3 DNA sequence: TGCGCCAGCAGCTTGGTGGGGGCCCCGAACACCGGGGAGCTGTTTTTT. This sequence encodes CASSLVGAPNTGELFF.

The chain uses TRBV13 and TRBJ2-1; 9 bases match TRBD2. The J segment lost 4 bases and the V segment lost 4 bases, leaving 5 bases of the junction unmatched. Germline values: CDR1 PRHDT, CDR2 FYEKMQ (reference sequence). The CDR3 contains 15 residues. CDR3 loop: CASSSPLAGYNEQFF. The CDR3 DNA is TGTGCCAGCAGCTCCCCCCTAGCGGGGTACAATGAGCAGTTCTTC.

This chain connects TRBV6-7 to TRBJ2-2, with D possibly TRBD2 on 6 matching bases. TRBV6-7 is an ORF for which the function is uncertain. This CDR3 has 16 residues. The germline V and J ends were trimmed by 4 bases and 2 bases, with 14 bases remaining between them. DNA for the CDR3: TGTGCCAGCAGTTGGAGGGGTCGTGGTAACACCGGGGAGCTGTTTTTT. It specifies CASSWRGRGNTGELFF.

V usage is TRBV4-1 and J usage is TRBJ2-1; the D is unclear. Germline CDR1 MGHRA, CDR2 YSYEKL. V was pared by 3 bases and J by 7 bases, with 10 bases between. The CDR3 has 13 amino acids. The CDR3 bases are TGCGCCAGCAGCCACCTCGACGGGAATGAGCAGTTCTTC. This sequence encodes CASSHLDGNEQFF.

This clone was seen repeatedly, ten times or more. This chain uses TRBV29-1 with TRBJ1-1; tentatively, D is TRBD1 (6 bases). CDR3 length: 13 amino acids. V lost 1 base, J lost 6 bases, and 12 bases lay in between. CDR1 is SQVTM and CDR2 is ANQGSEA in the germline V gene. CDR3 residues: CSVEGGEGAEAFF. In nucleotides, the CDR3 is TGCAGCGTTGAAGGTGGGGAGGGGGCTGAAGCTTTCTTT.

This clone appeared a single time. The V gene is TRBV5-5, the J gene TRBJ2-1, with 8 nucleotides matching TRBD1. Germline-derived CDR1 and CDR2 are SGHKS and YYEKEE (reference sequence). This CDR3 has 18 residues. Trimming took 2 bases from V and 1 from J; bases not matched to a gene: 11. CDR3 region: CASSLMRTGSFSYNEQFF. CDR3 coding DNA: TGTGCCAGCAGCTTAATGCGGACAGGGTCATTTTCCTACAATGAGCAGTTCTTC.

The chain recombines TRBV11-2 with TRBJ2-7, with 7 bases fitting TRBD2. Trimming at V came to 4 bases and at J to 6 bases, leaving 21 bases not matched to a gene. The CDR3 extends over 18 amino acids. The V gene's germline CDR1 is SGHAT and CDR2 FQNNGV. The chain's CDR3 is CASSSWTRGGPLLGEQYF. CDR3 nucleotides: TGTGCCAGCAGCTCGTGGACCCGCGGGGGACCCCTCTTAGGCGAGCAGTACTTC.

This clone was seen a single time. The chain uses TRBV29-1 and TRBJ2-2; TRBD1 aligns across 8 bases. The CDR3 covers 13 residues. V gave up 7 bases and J gave up 3 bases; unmatched junction bases: 4. The germline CDR1 and CDR2 sequences are SQVTM and ANQGSEA. As DNA, the CDR3 is TGCAGCGCCCGGACAGGGTACACCGGGGAGCTGTTTTTT. Translating gives CSARTGYTGELFF.

The CDR3 region is CASSWRLAGGQPGIQYF. Here the CDR3 DNA reads TGTGCCAGCAGTTGGAGACTAGCGGGAGGGCAGCCGGGCATTCAGTACTTC. The V gene is TRBV27, the J gene TRBJ2-4, with 14 bases aligning to TRBD2. V dropped 4 bases and J dropped 9; count of bases not matched to a gene: 11. Per the germline V gene, CDR1 is MNHEY and CDR2 is SMNVEV (reference sequence). CDR3 size: 17 residues.

The V and J genes are TRBV5-5 and TRBJ1-4; 7 nucleotides align to TRBD1. Germline loops: CDR1 SGHKS, CDR2 YYEKEE (reference sequence). The J segment lost 7 bases and the V segment lost 5 bases, leaving 17 bases of the junction unmatched. The CDR3 has 17 amino acids. Written as DNA, the CDR3 is TGTGCCAGCAGAGGGACAGACTCCCCTTGGCGGGGTGAAAAACTGTTTTTT. Protein: CASRGTDSPWRGEKLFF.

This clone was found once. The gene calls are TRBV12-5 and TRBJ2-5; 10 nucleotides align to TRBD1. The CDR3 has 15 residues. With 4 bases clipped from V and 0 bases from J, the junction kept 2 bases outside the gene matches. The germline gives CDR1 LGHNT, CDR2 FRNRAP. Written as DNA, the CDR3 is TGTGCTAGTGGTTGGGGACAGGGGAACCAAGAGACCCAGTACTTC. Protein product: CASGWGQGNQETQYF.

The chain carries TRBV14 and TRBJ2-1; the match to TRBD2 covers 11 bases. Per germline, CDR1 SGHDN and CDR2 FVKESK. The CDR3 has 17 amino acids. J gave up 8 bases and V 3 bases, and 12 bases lay outside the gene matches. The CDR3: CASSQNLGLAGLYEQFF. DNA of the CDR3: TGTGCCAGCAGCCAGAATCTAGGACTAGCGGGTTTATATGAGCAGTTCTTC.

This clone has only one observation. The J gene is TRBJ2-7, the V gene TRBV19; the match to TRBD2 covers 11 bases. The germline V gene encodes CDR1 LNHDA and CDR2 SQIVND (reference sequence). The CDR3 length is 16 residues. Trimming removed 6 bases from V and 0 bases from J; junction bases left unmatched: 7. CDR3 in DNA: TGTGCCAGTAGGGTAGCGGGAGGGCCGAGCTCCTACGAGCAGTACTTC. Translation: CASRVAGGPSSYEQYF.

The CDR3 sequence: CASSLSETSGRNNEQFF. CDR3 bases: TGTGCCAGCAGTTTAAGCGAGACTAGCGGGAGGAACAATGAGCAGTTCTTC. The genes are TRBV28 and TRBJ2-1, with 13 nucleotides matching TRBD2. With V trimmed by 2 bases and J by 5 bases, 6 bases remained unmatched. Per germline, CDR1 MDHEN and CDR2 SYDVKM. The CDR3 extends over 17 amino acids.

This clone has only one observation. This chain's CDR3 is CASSLSAGLAKNIQYF. DNA for the CDR3: TGTGCCAGCAGTTTATCAGCTGGACTGGCCAAAAACATTCAGTACTTC. The chain carries TRBV27 and TRBJ2-4, with D perhaps TRBD2 (5 bases). Germline V gene sequence: CDR1 MNHEY, CDR2 SMNVEV (reference sequence). V lost 0 bases and J 1 base, leaving 10 bases between the germline ends. The CDR3 length is 16 residues.

The CDR3 nucleotides read TGTGCCAGCAGCTTAGGTCGGCTAGCGGTCCTCGATGAGCAGTTCTTC. It yields the protein CASSLGRLAVLDEQFF. This sequence joins TRBV11-2 and TRBJ2-1; 7 bases are a match to TRBD2. The CDR3 spans 16 residues. Germline V gene sequence: CDR1 SGHAT, CDR2 FQNNGV. V trimming: 1 base; J trimming: 8 bases; junction bases outside the gene matches: 11.

The chain is built from TRBV28 and TRBJ1-2; no definite D call. Germline assignment: CDR1 MDHEN and CDR2 SYDVKM. V was cut by 3 bases and J by 0 bases, with 8 bases left in between. This CDR3 region has 14 residues. CDR3 region: CASSFGLANYGYTF. CDR3 nucleotides: TGTGCCAGCAGTTTCGGCCTAGCTAACTATGGCTACACCTTC.